A single sample is the source of the 15 T cell receptor beta chains below, sequenced in a study of OX40 agonist ivuxolimab in advanced cancers. Profiled with immunoSEQ multiplex PCR; TCRdb holds only in-frame clones, not every one. The data contain under 20,000 clones, roughly 70% of them seen just once; the ten biggest clones take up 20% to 30%. The material was CD4+ or CD8+ T cells sorted from blood, obtained in a trial of the OX40 agonist ivuxolimab. These receptors were collected from an adult with an advanced solid tumor such as melanoma, head and neck, liver or kidney cancer.

The genes are TRBV11-2 and TRBJ1-6, with D tentatively TRBD1 (5 bases). Trimming stripped 4 bases from V and 10 bases from J, with 23 bases between. Germline V gene sequence: CDR1 SGHAT, CDR2 FQNNGV. This CDR3 contains 17 residues. As DNA, the CDR3 is TGTGCCAGCAGCTCTGGGGCAGGGAGTCCCCTAGGGTCACCCCTCCACTTT. The encoded protein is CASSSGAGSPLGSPLHF.

The genes are TRBV9 and TRBJ2-1; TRBD1 agrees at 7 bases. The junction had 3 bases not matched to a gene; V was cut back by 3 bases and J by 6 bases. Germline values: CDR1 SGDLS, CDR2 YYNGEE. The CDR3 runs to 13 residues. DNA for the CDR3: TGTGCCAGCAGCGAGTCAGGGGGCAATGAGCAGTTCTTC. Translating it yields CASSESGGNEQFF.

The chain is built from TRBV7-9 and TRBJ2-1; 8 bases are shared with TRBD2. Germline CDR1 and CDR2: SEHNR and FQNEAQ (reference sequence). V lost 6 bases and J lost 10; bases outside the gene matches: 14. The CDR3 length is 15 residues. CDR3 bases: TGTGCCAGCAGACCTCCTAACGGGAGGGCATTAGAGCAGTTCTTC. It encodes CASRPPNGRALEQFF.

With regard to this clone: Other nucleotide sequences from this sample produce the same CDR3. J is TRBJ2-7 and V is TRBV7-9, with D perhaps given as TRBD1 or TRBD2 (5 bases each). The CDR3 totals 13 residues. Looked up from germline, CDR1 is SEHNR and CDR2 is FQNEAQ (reference sequence). V was shortened by 4 bases and J by 0 bases, with 7 bases between the two germline ends. CDR3 protein: CASSSGSSYEQYF. CDR3 in DNA: TGTGCCAGCAGCTCAGGGAGCTCCTACGAGCAGTACTTC.

The chain links TRBV7-9 to TRBJ1-1, with 9 bases fitting TRBD1. The CDR3 runs 14 residues. The germline V gene has CDR1 SEHNR and CDR2 FQNEAQ (reference sequence). J gave up 7 bases and V 5 bases, and 8 bases lay outside the gene matches. The DNA for the CDR3 is TGTGCCAGCAGCGTAGGGACAGGGCAACATGAAGCTTTCTTT. Residues: CASSVGTGQHEAFF.

In DNA, the CDR3 is TGTGCCACCAGCAGTGACCTTGTCGGGCCAACGACTGAAGCTTTCTTT. Amino acid sequence: CATSSDLVGPTTEAFF. J is TRBJ1-1 and V is TRBV15; no firm D call. V dropped 3 bases and J dropped 5 bases, with 19 bases sitting between them. Germline V gives CDR1 LNHNV, CDR2 YYDKDF (reference sequence). The CDR3 sequence is 16 residues long.

The rearrangement uses TRBV5-1 and TRBJ2-7; 7 nucleotides match TRBD1. This CDR3 is built from 16 residues. Germline-derived CDR1 and CDR2 are SGHRS and YFSETQ. J gave up 2 bases and V 0 bases, and 8 bases lay outside the gene matches. The CDR3 nucleotides read TGCGCCAGCAGCTTGGGGGGCCAGGGGGTCCCCTACGAGCAGTACTTC. Amino acid sequence: CASSLGGQGVPYEQYF. Variable domain in full (rest from reference TRBV5-1 and TRBJ2-7): KAGVTQTPRYLIKTRGQQVTLSCSPISGHRSVSWYQQTPGQGLQFLFEYFSETQRNKGNFPGRFSGRQFSNSRSEMNVSTLELGDSALYLCASSLGGQGVPYEQYFGPGTRLTVT.

V is TRBV10-3 and J is TRBJ2-3, with D hard to call. Germline V gene lookup returns CDR1 ENHRY and CDR2 SYGVKD. The V and J ends lost 2 bases and 7 bases respectively, with 7 bases between them. The CDR3 has 12 residues. The CDR3 DNA reads as TGTGCCATCAGTGAGGGGTCGTATACGCAGTATTTT. This sequence encodes CAISEGSYTQYF.

Only one count was recorded for this clone. The J gene is TRBJ2-5, the V gene TRBV19; D might be TRBD2 (5 bases). The closer fit of TRBJ2-7 to the DNA end suggests the J call may be wrong. The CDR3 has 15 residues. CDR1 is LNHDA and CDR2 is SQIVND in the germline V gene (reference sequence). CDR3 protein: CASSTLGLGVDEQYF. CDR3 nucleotides: TGTGCCAGTAGTACATTAGGACTGGGCGTTGACGAGCAGTACTTC.

This chain connects TRBV11-2 to TRBJ2-2, with D perhaps matching TRBD1 or TRBD2 (5 bases each). Trimming took 1 base from V and 2 from J, leaving 11 bases between them. Germline V CDR1 and CDR2: SGHAT, FQNNGV. The CDR3 covers 16 residues. The CDR3 coding sequence is TGTGCCAGCAGCTTAGTAGACGGGACCAACACCGGGGAGCTGTTTTTT. This gives the protein CASSLVDGTNTGELFF. Looking up the rest from reference TRBV11-2 and TRBJ2-2 gives the full variable domain: EAGVAQSPRYKIIEKRQSVAFWCNPISGHATLYWYQQILGQGPKLLIQFQNNGVVDDSQLPKDRFSAERLKGVDSTLKIQPAKLEDSAVYLCASSLVDGTNTGELFFGEGSRLTVL.

The chain couples TRBV11-2 to TRBJ2-7; D uncertain. This CDR3 is built from 15 residues. V lost 1 base and J lost 5, with 15 bases in between. The germline V gene encodes CDR1 SGHAT and CDR2 FQNNGV. CDR3: CASSLVSSMVHEQYF. CDR3 nucleotides: TGTGCCAGCAGCTTAGTCTCCTCTATGGTCCACGAGCAGTACTTC.

By share of the sample, this clone is medium-sized. The CDR3 DNA is TGTGCCAGCAGTTCACCGGTTGGGACTAGCGCGAACGTGGGGTCCTACGAGCAGTACTTC. Translated, it gives CASSSPVGTSANVGSYEQYF. J is TRBJ2-7 and V is TRBV28; 10 bases map to TRBD2. This CDR3 has 20 residues. Germline assignment: CDR1 MDHEN and CDR2 SYDVKM. V shed 4 bases, J shed 1 base, and the junction held 19 bases outside the gene matches.

V and J are TRBV27 and TRBJ2-7; 8 nucleotides agree with TRBD1. Trimming cost V 2 bases and J 2 bases; bases outside gene matches: 5. The CDR3 consists of 15 residues. Germline CDR1 reads MNHEY; CDR2 reads SMNVEV (reference sequence). CDR3 amino acids: CASSLGTGRTYEQYF. The CDR3 bases are TGTGCCAGCAGTTTAGGGACAGGCAGGACCTACGAGCAGTACTTC.

This clone was seen only a few times. This chain connects TRBV5-1 to TRBJ2-7, with 11 bases matching TRBD2. From germline, CDR1 is SGHRS and CDR2 YFSETQ. V lost 4 bases to trimming and J lost 6 bases; unmatched junction nucleotides: 6. This CDR3 comprises 14 residues. The CDR3 nucleotides read TGCGCCAGCAGCCTAACTAGCGGGAGTGGCGAGCAGTACTTC. Its translation: CASSLTSGSGEQYF.

This sequence joins TRBV2 and TRBJ2-7; D is unresolved. This CDR3 comprises 10 residues. CDR1 is SNHLY and CDR2 is FYNNEI in the germline V gene. Trimming took off 8 bases at V and 0 bases at J, with 2 bases between the two ends. The CDR3 loop is CASVSYEQYF. As DNA, the CDR3 is TGTGCCAGCGTCTCCTACGAGCAGTACTTC.